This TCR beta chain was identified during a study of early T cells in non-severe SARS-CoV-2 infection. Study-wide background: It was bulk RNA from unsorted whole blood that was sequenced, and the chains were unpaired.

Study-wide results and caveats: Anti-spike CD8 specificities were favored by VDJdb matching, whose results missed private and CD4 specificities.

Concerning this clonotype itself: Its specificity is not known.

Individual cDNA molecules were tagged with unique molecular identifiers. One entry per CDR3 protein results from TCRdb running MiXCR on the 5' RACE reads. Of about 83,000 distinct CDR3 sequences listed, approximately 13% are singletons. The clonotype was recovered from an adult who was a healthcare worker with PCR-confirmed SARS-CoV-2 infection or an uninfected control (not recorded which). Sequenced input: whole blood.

The CDR3 DNA reads TGTGCCAGCAGCCACACGGGACGCCGAGGGGGGGACATTCAGTACTTC. Its translation: CASSHTGRRGGDIQYF. The chain combines TRBV3-1 with TRBJ2-4, with D possibly matching TRBD2 (7 bases). CDR3 length equals 16 residues. The germline gives CDR1 LGHDT, CDR2 YNNKEL (reference sequence). V shed 3 bases and J shed 8 bases, with 20 bases lying between them.